The source of this TCR beta chain is a study of blood T cell repertoires in COVID-19. Study overall: Material from acute and convalescent COVID-19 was sourced from the United States, Italy and Spain. PBMCs, B-cell-depleted T cells, or T cells were the source of the cDNA or gDNA that made up the material.

Method: immunoSEQ multiplex PCR; TCRdb's copy keeps in-frame clones and lacks some. Among 300,000 to 400,000 clones listed, around 87% were seen once. The CDR3 consists of 14 residues. Per the germline V gene, CDR1 is SEHNR and CDR2 is FQNEAQ (reference sequence). V shed 5 bases and J 4 bases; nucleotides not matched to a gene: 1. This clone has a handful of counts. This chain connects TRBV7-9 to TRBJ1-4, with TRBD1 matching 10 bases. Specimen: peripheral blood. This sequence originates from a woman aged 60-70 years with COVID-19, enrolled during active disease. The CDR3 is CASSRDRGNEKLFF. The CDR3 coding sequence is TGTGCCAGCAGCCGGGACAGGGGTAATGAAAAACTGTTTTTT.